This T cell receptor (beta chain) was captured by sequencing in a study of blood T cell repertoires in COVID-19 (dated by TCRdb to between 2020 and 2021). Broadly, across the study: Samples from collaborators originated in the United States, Italy and Spain and spanned both the acute and convalescent phases of COVID-19. The prospective study material was composed of cDNA or gDNA derived from T cells, B-cell-depleted T cells, or PBMCs. Deeply sampled blood TCRbeta repertoires from subjects exposed to, actively infected with, or recovered from COVID-19 were included in the dataset. The repertoires were released in a freely available public database intended as a resource for research on the immune response to SARS-CoV-2. The samples were drawn from two sources: the first 160 participants of the ongoing ImmuneRACE study, and approximately 1,300 subjects contributed by 6 global collaborators. A de-identified subject ID, COVID-19 status, age in years and sex were almost always included in the sample metadata. HLA class I and class II types, where available, came from metadata supplied by the sample provider rather than from assay-based typing. The paper's findings and limits, for the study overall: The quantity of clinical and demographic metadata differed by source and by participant and was supplied without curation.

The CDR3 has 18 amino acids, counting the end cysteine and phenylalanine. The DNA shown is the 54-base CDR3, in frame from base 1. According to the germline V gene, CDR1 reads SGHAT and CDR2 reads FQNNGV. V and J lose 1 base and 5 bases, and a span of 18 bases separates them. In the case of this clone: This clone's antigen is unknown. Base qualities are not provided; no much larger clone lies one nucleotide away.

Participants in the prospective study were aged roughly 18 to 100 years, lived in 20 to 30 United States geographic areas, and enrolled through a virtual design. To assign participants to cohorts, the prospective study relied on clinical history that participants themselves reported in a screening survey and a study questionnaire. Recovered participants in ImmuneRACE Cohort 3 were defined as having two consecutive negative NP/OP PCR tests, clearance from a healthcare professional, or resolution of symptoms. Each participant in the prospective study had whole blood, serum and a nasopharyngeal or oropharyngeal swab collected by mobile phlebotomists. Participants in the prospective study had the option to provide additional blood draws and questionnaires over a roughly two-month period. Before DNA extraction, blood samples from the prospective study were shipped at room temperature or frozen. TCRbeta CDR3 regions were amplified from genomic DNA by means of the immunoSEQ Assay, a bias-controlled multiplex PCR. In the original analysis: The number of nucleated cells in each sample was estimated from the amplification of reference gene primers within the assay. To quantify the absolute abundance of each unique TCRbeta CDR3 rearrangement, sequence reads were collapsed and filtered. For each sample, productive Simpson clonality was calculated as the square root of Simpson's diversity index over productive rearrangements. Sourced from immuneACCESS, this table was stored by TCRdb with only in-frame sequences that have V and J called. A share of the clones is absent; for the studies checked, an unresolved V gene accounts for under half, and the remainder has no known explanation. The DNA gave D and trimming, while V, J and clone size come from that table. Here the sample has around 300,000 clones; 75% to 90% occur a single time. Of the sample, roughly 2.5% is held by the ten largest clones.

The source is a woman under 30 who had recovered from COVID-19. Sequencing was carried out using PBMCs or T cells enriched from blood (not recorded which). The chain joins TRBV11-2 to TRBJ1-6, and TRBD1 may be the D gene, going by 5 matching bases. The bases are TGTGCCAGCAGCTTAGTCAAGCTGAGACAGCCTAATAATTCACCCCTCCACTTT. This gives the protein CASSLVKLRQPNNSPLHF.